This T cell receptor (beta chain) was captured in a study of OX40 agonist ivuxolimab in advanced cancers. Study information: In three patients, partial responses were observed, one with hepatocellular carcinoma and two with cutaneous melanoma.

Autoimmune disease history or systemic immunosuppression meant exclusion. In the case of this clone: Its target is unknown.

Measured with immunoSEQ multiplex PCR; TCRdb has only the in-frame clones, and not every one. Here the sample spans over 90,000 clones, 90% being singletons. The germline V and J ends were trimmed by 5 bases and 1 base, with 16 bases remaining between them. The germline gives CDR1 SGHRS, CDR2 YFSETQ. The CDR3 is 15 residues long. Study-wide points: Among expanded peripheral T cells, antigen specificity went undetermined.

The rearrangement uses TRBV5-1 and TRBJ2-7; D is uncertain. Sequencing used CD4+ or CD8+ T cells sorted from blood, obtained in a trial of the OX40 agonist ivuxolimab. The TCR originated in an adult with an advanced solid tumor such as melanoma, head and neck, liver or kidney cancer. The CDR3 nucleotides are TGCGCCAGCAGTCGAACCCAGGACGGTTCCTACGAGCAGTACTTC. It is translated as CASSRTQDGSYEQYF.